What follows are 17 T cell receptor beta chains derived from one specimen sequenced in a study of T cells in Graves' hyperthyroidism and ophthalmopathy. RNA transcripts gave rise to amplified TCR beta CDR3 regions. The study used the HTBI primer set for a first-round RT-PCR of the TCR CDR3. TCRdb independently ran MiXCR on the multiplex PCR reads; one entry per CDR3 protein. The sample includes some 580,000 distinct CDR3 sequences, about a sixth of them seen just once. Sequencing was performed on blood. The receptors originated from a woman aged 40 to 49 with Graves' ophthalmopathy.

This clonotype was recorded a few times. DNA for the CDR3: TGTGCCACCAGCAGAGATCGGAACAGGGATAATTCACCCCTCCACTTT. This gives the protein CATSRDRNRDNSPLHF. The chain has TRBV15 and TRBJ1-6; D is perhaps TRBD1 (6 bases). CDR3 size: 16 residues. The germline V gene has CDR1 LNHNV and CDR2 YYDKDF (reference sequence). V lost 0 bases, J lost 5 bases, and 11 bases lay in between.

Points on this clonotype: A much larger clone differs by one base, so this may be a read error. V usage is TRBV28 and J usage is TRBJ2-2; a possible D gene is TRBD2 (5 bases). With 7 bases removed from V and 7 bases from J, the gap between germline ends came to 13 bases. The CDR3 spans 13 residues. The germline V gene encodes CDR1 MDHEN and CDR2 SYDVKM. The CDR3 sequence is CASIKGGGGELFF. The CDR3 bases are TGTGCCAGCATAAAGGGCGGAGGCGGGGAGCTGTTTTTT.

In this sample, this clonotype turned up a few times. The chain recombines TRBV4-1 with TRBJ1-2; a possible D gene is TRBD1 (5 bases). V was pared by 1 base and J by 7 bases, with 16 bases between. CDR3 length: 15 residues. Per the germline V gene, CDR1 is MGHRA and CDR2 is YSYEKL. The CDR3 here is CASSQGEGRGGGYTF. The DNA for the CDR3 is TGCGCCAGCAGCCAAGGAGAGGGCCGGGGGGGTGGCTACACCTTC.

The table lists this clonotype with many counts. The chain has TRBV5-6 and TRBJ2-1, with 13 bases aligning to TRBD2. Per the germline V gene, CDR1 is SGHDT and CDR2 is YYEEEE. The CDR3 is made up of 22 amino acids. Losses at the gene ends were 3 bases for V and 2 bases for J; bases not matched to a gene: 20. CDR3 residues: CASSSGGPGTSGARGPYNEQFF. The CDR3 DNA follows: TGTGCCAGCAGCTCCGGAGGTCCCGGGACTAGCGGGGCCCGGGGTCCCTACAATGAGCAGTTCTTC.

This clonotype has only one observation. This may be a read error, as it is one base from a much larger clone. Given the absence of the conserved phenylalanine or tryptophan at the CDR3 end, a read error is likely. The chain is built from TRBV3-1 and TRBJ2-3, with no clear D. From germline, CDR1 is LGHDT and CDR2 YNNKEL (reference sequence). The CDR3 sequence is 16 residues long. V was pared by 1 base and J by 2 bases, with 13 bases between. CDR3 nucleotides: TGTGCCAGCAGCCAAGCCCCGGCGGTAGCCACAGATACGCAGTATCTT. This translates into CASSQAPAVATDTQYL.

The chain carries TRBV7-9 and TRBJ1-6; D is undetermined. Trimming pared 5 bases from V and 0 bases from J, leaving 20 bases between. Germline assignment: CDR1 SEHNR and CDR2 FQNEAQ (reference sequence). The CDR3 sequence is 19 residues long. The CDR3 region is CASSPPRSPYSSYNSPLHF. The CDR3 bases are TGTGCCAGCAGCCCACCGCGCAGCCCCTACAGCTCCTATAATTCACCCCTCCACTTT.

The sample holds many counts of this clonotype. V and J are TRBV30 and TRBJ1-1; a possible D gene is TRBD1 (6 bases). The germline gives CDR1 GTSNPN, CDR2 SVGIG (reference sequence). The V gene lost 8 bases and the J gene lost 0 bases, with 10 bases spanning the gap. The CDR3 consists of 12 residues. The CDR3 protein is CATRGMNTEAFF. Here the CDR3 DNA reads TGTGCCACCAGGGGAATGAACACTGAAGCTTTCTTT.

The V and J genes are TRBV2 and TRBJ1-1; 12 bases map to TRBD1. The CDR3 is 13 residues long. CDR1 is SNHLY and CDR2 is FYNNEI in the germline V gene. With V trimmed by 6 bases and J by 12 bases, 8 bases remained unmatched. For the CDR3, the DNA is TGTGCCAGCAGCGTTCGGGGACAGGGGGCGACTTTCTTT. Residues: CASSVRGQGATFF.

Ten or more counts support this clonotype. The V gene is TRBV7-2, the J gene TRBJ2-3; 13 positions agree with TRBD2. The trim removed 4 bases at V and 6 bases at J, leaving 4 bases unmatched. The CDR3 consists of 15 residues. Germline CDR1 is SGHTA and CDR2 is FQGNSA. The CDR3 here is CASSWGLAGFDTQYF. In DNA form, the CDR3 reads TGTGCCAGCAGCTGGGGACTAGCGGGATTTGATACGCAGTATTTT.

This sequence joins TRBV9 and TRBJ1-3, with D possibly matching TRBD1 (5 bases). This CDR3 contains 15 residues. The V gene lost 0 bases and the J gene lost 9 bases, with 16 bases spanning the gap. Germline CDR1 SGDLS, CDR2 YYNGEE. The CDR3 coding sequence is TGTGCCAGCAGCGTAGATGGCACGGGAGGGGTCACCATATATTTT. It specifies CASSVDGTGGVTIYF.

The rearrangement joins TRBV28 to TRBJ1-2; 8 bases map to TRBD1. V lost 6 bases and J lost 0; bases outside the gene matches: 12. CDR1 MDHEN and CDR2 SYDVKM come from the germline V gene. The CDR3 is 17 amino acids. DNA of the CDR3: TGTGCCAGCAGCGCCAGGGACAGGTCCCCCCCTAACTATGGCTACACCTTC. This encodes CASSARDRSPPNYGYTF.

This clonotype was seen ten or more times. The chain is built from TRBV7-9 and TRBJ2-3; D call uncertain. The CDR3 runs to 14 residues. Germline loops: CDR1 SEHNR, CDR2 FQNEAQ (reference sequence). Deletions cut 2 bases from V and 6 bases from J, with 12 bases between. The CDR3 loop is CASSLLLIADTQYF. The CDR3 coding sequence is TGTGCCAGCAGCTTACTCCTCATAGCTGATACGCAGTATTTT.

This clonotype was seen a handful of times. The chain is built from TRBV7-6 and TRBJ1-3; D perhaps matches TRBD1 (5 bases). There are 16 residues in the CDR3. Trimming removed 2 bases at V and 2 bases at J, with 13 bases between. The germline gives CDR1 SGHVS, CDR2 FNYEAQ. CDR3 region: CASSLNQGGPGNTIYF. The CDR3 DNA reads TGTGCCAGCAGCTTAAATCAGGGTGGGCCTGGAAACACCATATATTTT.

This clonotype was recorded many times. The genes are TRBV12-3 or TRBV12-4 and TRBJ1-4, with TRBD1 matching over 7 bases. V gave up 6 bases and J gave up 7 bases; unmatched junction bases: 2. This CDR3 spans 12 amino acids. CDR3: CASRGQTEKLFF. The CDR3 nucleotides are TGTGCCAGCAGGGGACAGACTGAAAAACTGTTTTTT.

J is TRBJ2-3 and V is TRBV11-3, with 7 bases lining up with TRBD2. V lost 5 bases, J lost 2 bases, and 10 bases stayed unmatched. CDR1 SGHNT and CDR2 YENEEA come from the germline V gene. The CDR3 is 16 residues long. The CDR3 loop is CASSRGTGTTTDTQYF. CDR3 DNA: TGTGCCAGCAGCCGCGGGACCGGGACTACCACAGATACGCAGTATTTT.

This clonotype was seen ten or more times. The chain couples TRBV13 to TRBJ2-7, with 16 bases matching TRBD2. CDR1 is PRHDT, CDR2 FYEKMQ, per germline (reference sequence). The CDR3 is 19 amino acids. J was trimmed by 4 bases and V by 5 bases; bases with no gene match: 14. The CDR3 DNA is TGTGCCAGCAGCCAGGCCGGGACTAGCGGGAGGGCCATGTTGTACGAGCAGTACTTC. Its protein is CASSQAGTSGRAMLYEQYF.

This clonotype was seen at least ten times. CDR3 DNA sequence: TGTGCCAGCAGCTTAGGGGGCGGGGGTCAAGAGACCCAGTACTTC. Protein: CASSLGGGGQETQYF. The J gene is TRBJ2-5, the V gene TRBV13; 7 bases are shared with TRBD2. The V and J ends lost 0 bases and 2 bases, in that order; junction bases with no gene match: 3. The CDR3 totals 15 residues. In germline, CDR1 is PRHDT, CDR2 FYEKMQ (reference sequence).